A single sample is the source of the 31 T cell receptor beta chains below, sequenced in a study of T-cell memory formation after mild COVID-19. TCRdb reprocessed the 5' RACE reads with MiXCR, giving one entry per CDR3 protein. Of some 280,000 distinct CDR3 sequences listed, around 15% are singletons. The source material was PBMCs or a T cell subset sorted from them (not recorded which). These receptor sequences come from a young man who had mild COVID-19 (a few samples of this study predate the infection). Cell type and time point are not known.

This clonotype was detected a few times. The rearrangement links TRBV3-1 to TRBJ2-2; D not certain. The ends were cut back, 6 bases at V and 1 base at J, with 12 bases in the middle. This CDR3 region has 15 residues. The germline gives CDR1 LGHDT, CDR2 YNNKEL (reference sequence). The CDR3 nucleotides read TGTGCCAGCAGACCTAAGGCAGGGAACACCGGGGAGCTGTTTTTT. Protein: CASRPKAGNTGELFF.

This sequence joins TRBV6-5 and TRBJ1-1; D possibly corresponds to TRBD1 (6 bases). CDR3 size: 12 residues. The V end lost 5 bases, the J end lost 11 bases, and 15 bases lay between the germline ends. Germline V lookup: CDR1 MNHEY, CDR2 SVGAGI. CDR3 protein: CASSPTGWTAFF. The DNA of the CDR3 is TGTGCCAGCAGTCCTACAGGGTGGACGGCTTTCTTT.

This clonotype was detected only a few times. The genes are TRBV28 and TRBJ2-1; the D gene could be TRBD1 or TRBD2 (6 bases each). Trimming shortened V by 11 bases and J by 0 bases, and 17 bases separated the two germline ends. The CDR3 loop spans 15 amino acids. Germline CDR1 reads MDHEN; CDR2 reads SYDVKM. The CDR3 DNA is TGTGCCCTGCTGGCGTCGGGGGCCTCCTACAATGAGCAGTTCTTC. This codes for CALLASGASYNEQFF.

The genes are TRBV5-6 and TRBJ2-7; D remains unclear. The CDR3 has 14 residues. The V and J ends lost 0 bases and 0 bases respectively, with 7 bases between them. Germline V gene sequence: CDR1 SGHDT, CDR2 YYEEEE. CDR3: CASSLARDSYEQYV. For the CDR3, the DNA is TGTGCCAGCAGCTTGGCCCGAGACTCCTACGAGCAGTACGTC.

A few counts support this clonotype. The chain's CDR3 is CASSPGMGAIDTQYF. The CDR3 DNA sequence: TGCGCCAGCAGCCCGGGGATGGGGGCCATAGATACGCAGTATTTT. The chain combines TRBV5-1 with TRBJ2-3, with a possible D match to TRBD1 (6 bases). V lost 4 bases and J lost 5, with 17 bases in between. Germline V lookup: CDR1 SGHRS, CDR2 YFSETQ. This CDR3 is 15 amino acids long.

The chain combines TRBV5-1 with TRBJ1-6; D is unclear. V was pared by 0 bases and J by 8 bases, with 9 bases between. Per the germline V gene, CDR1 is SGHRS and CDR2 is YFSETQ. The CDR3 has 14 residues. CDR3 DNA sequence: TGCGCCAGCAGCTTGGAGCGAGACTATTCACCCCTCCACTTT. Protein product: CASSLERDYSPLHF.

Only a few counts were recorded for this clonotype. The chain links TRBV4-2 to TRBJ2-7; 10 bases map to TRBD2. V lost 6 bases, J lost 0 bases, and 8 bases stayed unmatched. The CDR3 length is 16 residues. Germline assignment: CDR1 LGHNA and CDR2 YNFKEQ. The CDR3 DNA follows: TGTGCCAGCAGTCCGCGGACTAGCGGCATCTCCTACGAGCAGTACTTC. This codes for CASSPRTSGISYEQYF.

V gene TRBV5-1 combines with J gene TRBJ2-5; a weak D match, TRBD2 (6 bases). CDR3 length: 15 residues. Germline assignment: CDR1 SGHRS and CDR2 YFSETQ. V lost 2 bases and J lost 2, with 13 bases in between. Here the CDR3 reads CASSLDGGVQETQYF. In DNA, the CDR3 is TGCGCCAGCAGCTTAGATGGCGGGGTACAAGAGACCCAGTACTTC.

This clonotype has just a few counts. The chain couples TRBV5-1 to TRBJ2-5; D may be TRBD2 (5 bases). The germline V gene has CDR1 SGHRS and CDR2 YFSETQ. This CDR3 has 14 residues. V lost 4 bases and J lost 3, with 13 bases in between. CDR3 amino acids: CASSHTREKETQYF. The DNA for the CDR3 is TGCGCCAGCAGCCACACAAGGGAGAAAGAGACCCAGTACTTC. Variable domain in full (rest from reference TRBV5-1 and TRBJ2-5): KAGVTQTPRYLIKTRGQQVTLSCSPISGHRSVSWYQQTPGQGLQFLFEYFSETQRNKGNFPGRFSGRQFSNSRSEMNVSTLELGDSALYLCASSHTREKETQYFGPGTRLLVL.

V and J are TRBV6-5 and TRBJ2-2; D call uncertain. The CDR3 is 11 residues long. The V end lost 3 bases, the J end lost 7 bases, and 3 bases lay between the germline ends. Per germline, CDR1 MNHEY and CDR2 SVGAGI. This CDR3 reads CASSYYGELFF. The CDR3 nucleotides read TGTGCCAGCAGTTATTACGGGGAGCTGTTTTTT.

The chain carries TRBV28 and TRBJ1-1, with no clear D. CDR1 MDHEN and CDR2 SYDVKM come from the germline V gene. This CDR3 is built from 12 residues. CDR3 region: CATGVWNTEAFF. CDR3 in DNA: TGTGCGACGGGTGTTTGGAACACTGAAGCTTTCTTT.

This clonotype was found once. The chain uses TRBV20-1 and TRBJ1-2; D possibly corresponds to TRBD1 (5 bases). V lost 4 bases to trimming and J lost 3 bases, with 12 bases between them. Per germline, CDR1 DFQATT and CDR2 SNEGSKA (reference sequence). CDR3 length equals 13 residues. The CDR3, as DNA: TGCAGTGCTAATTTCAGGGAGGACTATGGCTACACCTTC. As protein: CSANFREDYGYTF.

This clonotype has only a few counts. The chain links TRBV9 to TRBJ1-1, with unresolved D. Germline CDR1 is SGDLS and CDR2 is YYNGEE. This CDR3 contains 14 residues. V dropped 2 bases and J dropped 1 base, with 9 bases sitting between them. The CDR3 protein is CASSVTAENTEAFF. For the CDR3, the DNA is TGTGCCAGCAGCGTGACCGCAGAGAACACTGAAGCTTTCTTT.

This clonotype was detected only a few times. The rearrangement joins TRBV4-2 to TRBJ1-2; D remains ambiguous. The ends were cut back, 1 base at V and 6 bases at J, with 6 bases in the middle. Germline CDR1 and CDR2: LGHNA and YNFKEQ. CDR3 size: 12 residues. CDR3 nucleotides: TGTGCCAGCAGCCAAGTCGGGGATGGCTACACCTTC. Residues: CASSQVGDGYTF.

V usage is TRBV6-6 and J usage is TRBJ1-6, with 7 bases fitting TRBD1. V dropped 8 bases and J dropped 9; count of bases not matched to a gene: 10. The CDR3 consists of 14 residues. In germline, CDR1 is MNHNY, CDR2 SVGAGI (reference sequence). The CDR3 DNA is TGTGCCAGCCCATCTTCAGGGGGACCTTCACCCCTCCACTTT. Translation gives CASPSSGGPSPLHF.

This chain uses TRBV29-1 with TRBJ2-1; TRBD2 matches 9 bases. The CDR3 has 12 amino acids. Looked up from germline, CDR1 is SQVTM and CDR2 is ANQGSEA. J gave up 8 bases and V 7 bases, and 6 bases lay outside the gene matches. This CDR3 reads CSAGTSIDEQFF. In DNA form, the CDR3 reads TGCAGCGCCGGGACTAGCATAGATGAGCAGTTCTTC.

This clonotype was seen only a few times. A read error may account for a junction end that differs from germline. The chain carries TRBV20-1 and TRBJ1-2; D unresolved. The CDR3 totals 13 residues. Germline lookup yields CDR1 DFQATT and CDR2 SNEGSKA (reference sequence). The CDR3 is CSARGQFNYGYTF. The CDR3 coding sequence is TGCAGTGCGAGAGGGCAGTTTAACTATGGCTACACCTTC.

The chain employs TRBV20-1 and TRBJ1-2; D unresolved. CDR3 length: 13 amino acids. V was clipped by 5 bases and J by 6 bases, with 16 bases between them. The germline CDR1 and CDR2 sequences are DFQATT and SNEGSKA (reference sequence). The CDR3 loop is CSASALGRDGYTF. The CDR3 bases are TGCAGTGCTTCCGCTCTTGGGCGAGATGGCTACACCTTC.

The chain has TRBV7-3 and TRBJ1-1; D unclear. This CDR3 contains 13 residues. Germline CDR1 is SGHTA and CDR2 is FQGTGA. V lost 7 bases to trimming and J lost 5 bases, with 14 bases between them. This chain's CDR3 is CASTRERGTEAFF. In DNA, the CDR3 is TGTGCCAGCACCCGTGAGCGGGGAACTGAAGCTTTCTTT.

The table lists this clonotype with a few counts. The rearrangement uses TRBV6-2 or TRBV6-3 and TRBJ2-1; TRBD1 might be the D (6 bases). This CDR3 is 12 amino acids long. Germline values: CDR1 MNHEY, CDR2 SVGEGT. Trimming took off 2 bases at V and 15 bases at J, with 14 bases between the two ends. CDR3 in amino acids: CASSYDGTGSFF. CDR3 in DNA: TGTGCCAGCAGTTACGATGGTACAGGGTCGTTCTTC.

V and J are TRBV4-3 and TRBJ1-1, with TRBD1 as a possible D gene (6 bases). With 4 bases removed from V and 0 bases from J, the gap between germline ends came to 21 bases. Per germline, CDR1 LGHNA and CDR2 YSLEER. The CDR3 extends over 18 amino acids. The CDR3 DNA is TGCGCCAGCAGCCCAGAACTCCGGGGGGGGCTTGTGAACACTGAAGCTTTCTTT. Translating gives CASSPELRGGLVNTEAFF.

This chain links TRBV20-1 with TRBJ1-1, with unresolved D. Looked up from germline, CDR1 is DFQATT and CDR2 is SNEGSKA (reference sequence). V was shortened by 5 bases and J by 5 bases, with 12 bases between the two germline ends. The CDR3 contains 12 residues. The CDR3 nucleotides read TGCAGTGCTCCCCCGCTCGGGACTGAAGCTTTCTTT. Translated: CSAPPLGTEAFF.

This chain connects TRBV6-6 to TRBJ2-7; 14 bases match TRBD2. This CDR3 is 14 amino acids long. Germline CDR1 and CDR2: MNHNY and SVGAGI (reference sequence). V was clipped by 5 bases and J by 7 bases; unmatched bases: 4. The CDR3, as DNA: TGTGCCAGCAGTACCGGGACTAGCGGGGGAGAGCAGTACGTC. It yields the protein CASSTGTSGGEQYV.

This clonotype was recorded many times. The genes are TRBV7-8 and TRBJ2-3; D is possibly TRBD1 (5 bases). Germline loops: CDR1 SGHVS, CDR2 FQNEAQ. This CDR3 is built from 13 residues. V was pared by 6 bases and J by 6 bases, with 13 bases between. The CDR3 DNA reads TGTGCCAGCAGGAACAGGTTCGCTGATACGCAGTATTTT. Its translation: CASRNRFADTQYF.

This clonotype was picked up a small number of times. The chain links TRBV20-1 to TRBJ1-5; D unclear. The CDR3 length is 13 residues. Trimming stripped 5 bases from V and 5 bases from J, with 13 bases between. Germline values: CDR1 DFQATT, CDR2 SNEGSKA (reference sequence). CDR3 residues: CSAGPGRDQPQHF. The CDR3 coding sequence is TGCAGTGCTGGCCCCGGCCGGGATCAGCCCCAGCATTTT.

This clonotype was counted between two and nine times. The chain has TRBV12-3 or TRBV12-4 and TRBJ1-5; possibly TRBD1 for D (5 bases). V gave up 5 bases and J gave up 9 bases, with 14 bases separating them. The CDR3 extends over 13 amino acids. The CDR3 DNA is TGTGCCAGCAGTCCGGGGCCCACGCGGCCCCAGCATTTT. This encodes CASSPGPTRPQHF.

The V gene is TRBV5-1, the J gene TRBJ2-5; D tentatively reads TRBD1 or TRBD2 (5 bases each). Germline assignment: CDR1 SGHRS and CDR2 YFSETQ. This CDR3 is built from 14 residues. The V and J ends lost 3 bases and 4 bases respectively, with 13 bases between them. CDR3 coding DNA: TGCGCCAGCAGCTGGGACGGTCGGGGAGAGACCCAGTACTTC. Protein product: CASSWDGRGETQYF.

The rearrangement uses TRBV4-1 and TRBJ2-1; TRBD2 agrees at 10 bases. The CDR3 covers 15 residues. After removal of 6 bases from V and 5 bases from J, the junction contained 7 bases not matched to a gene. The germline V gene has CDR1 MGHRA and CDR2 YSYEKL. The CDR3 DNA is TGCGCCAGCAGACCCACGGGACTAGCGAACAATGAGCAGTTCTTC. Its translation is CASRPTGLANNEQFF.

The chain combines TRBV7-2 with TRBJ2-1, with D possibly TRBD1 on 6 matching bases. The CDR3 length is 13 residues. The germline CDR1 and CDR2 sequences are SGHTA and FQGNSA. The V and J ends lost 8 bases and 4 bases respectively, with 12 bases between them. As DNA, the CDR3 is TGTGCCAGCCACCCGGACAGATACAATGAGCAGTTCTTC. This sequence encodes CASHPDRYNEQFF.

CDR3 nucleotides: TGTGCCAGCAGCCCGGGCCCTGCTGGGAGCAATCAGCCCCAGCATTTT. Translation gives CASSPGPAGSNQPQHF. The chain links TRBV12-3 or TRBV12-4 to TRBJ1-5; D remains ambiguous. Trimming pared 6 bases from V and 1 base from J, leaving 16 bases between. This CDR3 contains 16 residues.

V gene TRBV6-6 combines with J gene TRBJ2-2, with no clear D. This CDR3 contains 15 residues. The germline gives CDR1 MNHNY, CDR2 SVGAGI (reference sequence). Trimming cost V 2 bases and J 4 bases, with 11 bases left between them. The DNA for the CDR3 is TGTGCCAGCAGTTACCTGGGGTCGGGCACCGGGGAGCTGTTTTTT. This codes for CASSYLGSGTGELFF.